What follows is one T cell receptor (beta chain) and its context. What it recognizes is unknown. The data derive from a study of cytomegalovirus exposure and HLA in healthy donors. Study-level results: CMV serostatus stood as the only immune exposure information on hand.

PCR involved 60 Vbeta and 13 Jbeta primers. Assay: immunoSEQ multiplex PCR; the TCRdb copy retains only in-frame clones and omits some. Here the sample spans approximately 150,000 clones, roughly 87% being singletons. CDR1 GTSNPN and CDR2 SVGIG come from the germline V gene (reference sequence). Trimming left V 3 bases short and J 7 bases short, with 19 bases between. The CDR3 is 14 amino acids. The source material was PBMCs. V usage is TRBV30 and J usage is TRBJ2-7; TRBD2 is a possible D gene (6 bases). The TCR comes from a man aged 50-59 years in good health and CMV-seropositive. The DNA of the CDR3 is TGTGCCTGGAGGCCCCCGGCCCCGGCGGGGGAGCAGTACTTC. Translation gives CAWRPPAPAGEQYF.